The source of this TCR beta chain is a study of CD8 T cells in ankylosing spondylitis. Quantitative molecular-barcoded 5'-RACE generated the TCR beta libraries. TCRdb ran MiXCR on the 5' RACE reads and lists one entry per CDR3 protein. This repertoire shows some 330,000 distinct CDR3 sequences, 8% found once; its top ten account for about 14%. Study outcomes and limitations: A number of the motif variants had already been described in reactive arthritis synovial fluid and blood. Clones linked with disease were CD8+ and fairly uncommon in the peripheral blood. Blood from ankylosing spondylitis patients appeared to carry a characteristic roughly 8-variant TCR beta motif. As reported, disease-linked clones showed significant enrichment in matched ankylosing spondylitis synovial fluid.

The CDR3 sequence is 15 residues long. Trimming cost V 7 bases and J 1 base; bases outside gene matches: 8. Per the germline V gene, CDR1 is DFQATT and CDR2 is SNEGSKA (reference sequence). Only a few counts were recorded for this clonotype. What it binds is not known. This chain links TRBV20-1 with TRBJ2-7; TRBD2 matches at 12 bases. The TCR was taken from a male donor with ankylosing spondylitis. Sequencing used blood, either unsorted or a sorted T cell fraction (not recorded which). The CDR3 bases are TGCAGTGTAGGGCTAGCGGGAGGGGAGTCCTACGAGCAGTACTTC. This sequence encodes CSVGLAGGESYEQYF.